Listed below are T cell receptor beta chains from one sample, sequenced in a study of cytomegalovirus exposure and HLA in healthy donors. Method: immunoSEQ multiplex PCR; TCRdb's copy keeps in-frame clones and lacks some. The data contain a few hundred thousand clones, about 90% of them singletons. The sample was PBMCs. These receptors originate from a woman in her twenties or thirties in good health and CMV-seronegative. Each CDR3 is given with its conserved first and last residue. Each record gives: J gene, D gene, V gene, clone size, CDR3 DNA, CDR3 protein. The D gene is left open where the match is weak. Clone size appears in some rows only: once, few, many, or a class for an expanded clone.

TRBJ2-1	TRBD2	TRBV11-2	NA	TGTGCCAGCAGCTTATTCCTAGCGGACAATGAGCAGTTCTTC	CASSLFLADNEQFF
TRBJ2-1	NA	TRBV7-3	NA	TGTGCCAGCAGCCCCCTATCGTTCGACAATGAGCAGTTCTTC	CASSPLSFDNEQFF
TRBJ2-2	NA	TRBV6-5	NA	TGTGCCAGCAGTTACTCGGGGCAGGGGGAGCTGTTTTTT	CASSYSGQGELFF
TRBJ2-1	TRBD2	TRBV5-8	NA	TGTGCCAGCAGCTCAAGCGGGAGGGGTGGTAATGAGCAGTTCTTC	CASSSSGRGGNEQFF
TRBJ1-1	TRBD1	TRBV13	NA	TGTGCCAGCAGTCAAACAGGGGGCGGTCTTTTGAACACTGAAGCTTTCTTT	CASSQTGGGLLNTEAFF
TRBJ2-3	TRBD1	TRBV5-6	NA	TGTGCCAGCAGCTCGGACAGGGCCACTAGCACAGATACGCAGTATTTT	CASSSDRATSTDTQYF
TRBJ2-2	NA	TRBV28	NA	TGTGCCAGCAGTTTTGGGGGTCCGAACACCGGGGAGCTGTTTTTT	CASSFGGPNTGELFF
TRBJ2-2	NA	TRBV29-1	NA	TGCAGCGCTCTTACACTTACCGGGGAGCTGTTTTTT	CSALTLTGELFF
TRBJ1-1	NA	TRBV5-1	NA	TGCGCCAGCAGCTTGGTAACAGGGCCGAACACTGAAGCTTTCTTT	CASSLVTGPNTEAFF
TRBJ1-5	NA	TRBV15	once	TGTGCCACCAGCAGAGATCGAGGGGGGGTAGGGCAGCCCCAGCATTTT	CATSRDRGGVGQPQHF